This T cell receptor (beta chain) is drawn from a study of PD-1 blockade in classical Hodgkin lymphoma. Overall study results and limits: Newly diagnosed patients had diversity similar to the baseline diversity of complete responders.

The CDR3 runs to 14 residues. Germline V gives CDR1 LGHNA, CDR2 YNFKEQ. Between the trimmed V and J ends, which lost 1 base and 2 bases, there was a span of 9 bases. Each of the patients experienced relapse following autologous stem cell transplantation, and their brentuximab vedotin exposure differed. Best responses fell into complete response, partial response or progressive disease. Method: immunoSEQ multiplex PCR; TCRdb's copy keeps in-frame clones and lacks some. This sample yields about 84,000 clones, of which around 86% are seen a single time; approximately 22% belongs to the top ten. A note on this clone: Its matching antigen is unknown.

The sequence was collected from a human donor with classical Hodgkin lymphoma. The specimen comprised peripheral blood mononuclear cells (PBMCs), sampled at baseline. The chain employs TRBV4-2 and TRBJ2-7; perhaps TRBD2 as D (6 bases). This CDR3 is CASSQGRTTYEQYF. The CDR3 DNA is TGTGCCAGCAGCCAAGGACGGACTACCTACGAGCAGTACTTC.